This T cell receptor beta chain was sequenced in a study of cytomegalovirus exposure and HLA in healthy donors. The study's findings and limits: The majority of TCR sequences were rare, yet some public TCRs appeared in many donors. It has been reported that TCR beta sequences accurately predicted the HLA-A and HLA-B alleles of most subjects. Investigators reported over 150 TCR beta chains as tied to cytomegalovirus.

On this clone: Its matching antigen is unknown. One end of the junction does not line up with germline, which may come from a read error. Other nucleotide sequences in the sample specify the same CDR3.

In the PCR, 60 Vbeta and 13 Jbeta primers were used. In the study's own analysis: Later reanalysis found tens of millions of unique TCR beta chains, about 10 million of them shared. Here immunoSEQ multiplex PCR was the method, and the copy in TCRdb shows in-frame clones only, minus some. D and trimming were read from the DNA, whereas the V and J calls and clone size are those reported in that table. The sample holds 100,000 or so clones; 76% are singletons and the top ten take 4.1%. Germline V gene data show CDR1 as SGHRS and CDR2 as YFSETQ. The CDR3 is 14 residues long. The chain couples TRBV5-1 to TRBJ2-1; TRBD2 might be the D (6 bases). This clonotype was obtained from a man in his forties or fifties in good health and CMV-seronegative. Sequenced: PBMCs. CDR3 sequence: CASSLLPRGDEQFF. CDR3 nucleotides: TGTGCCAGCAGCTTGTTGCCGCGGGGAGATGAGCAGTTCTTC.